This TCR beta chain stems from a study of cytomegalovirus exposure and HLA in healthy donors. General observations from the study: Presence/absence analyses assumed roughly uniform sequencing depth across donors, which may not hold. A previous analysis found most TCR beta V segments productive roughly 90% or roughly 30% of the time.

The PCR was carried out with 60 Vbeta primers and 13 Jbeta primers. Original processing methods: As a later analysis found, there were 70 million to 100 million unique TCR beta chains, of which around 10 million were shared. The protocol was immunoSEQ multiplex PCR, while the TCRdb copy is restricted to in-frame clones and leaves out a portion. The V and J calls and the clone size are those of that table, but D and trimming were determined from the DNA. The sample lists under 150,000 clones; 74% were seen once. This clone occurred a few times. Its antigen is currently unknown. Trimming took 6 bases from V and 6 from J, leaving 8 bases between them. This CDR3 comprises 12 residues. The V gene's germline CDR1 is MNHEY and CDR2 SVGAGI.

The V gene is TRBV6-5, the J gene TRBJ2-2; D gene ambiguous. This TCR derives from a woman aged 40 to 55 in good health and CMV-seropositive. The sample consisted of PBMCs. The DNA of the CDR3 is TGTGCCAGCAGACAACACCCCGGGGAGCTGTTTTTT. It encodes CASRQHPGELFF.